These T cell receptor beta chains were read from a single sample in a study of tumor-infiltrating lymphocytes in primary liver carcinoma. TCRdb used MiXCR to reprocess the multiplex PCR reads, holding one entry per CDR3 protein. The data contain approximately 330,000 distinct CDR3 sequences, about 61% of them singletons. The sequencing input was peripheral blood. These receptors all stem from a middle-aged man with primary liver carcinoma and hepatitis B virus infection. CDR3s include the opening cysteine and the closing phenylalanine or tryptophan. A D gene is named only where the DNA matches it firmly. Only some rows state a clone size, as once, few, many or a class for expanded clones.

NA TRBD1 TRBJ2-7 TRBV11-2 TGTGTCAGCAGCTTAGGGACAGGGGGCTTCTACGAGGAGTACTTC CVSSLGTGGFYEEYF
NA TRBD2 TRBJ2-5 TRBV11-2 TGTGCCAGCAGGCAGGCACTAGCGGGAGGCGAGACCCAGTACTTC CASRQALAGGETQYF
NA TRBD2 TRBJ2-1 TRBV4-2 TGTGACAGTAGCCAAGAGACCCTTTCGGCGGGAGGGAACAATGAGCAGTTCTTC CDSSQETLSAGGNNEQFF
NA NA TRBJ2-1 TRBV11-2 TGTGCCAGTAGCTTAGATAGAGGCGAGCAGTCCTTC CASSLDRGEQSF
NA TRBD2 TRBJ2-3 TRBV11-1 TGTGCCAACAGCTTAAAGCGGGAGGGCTTAAGTACGCAGTATTTT CANSLKREGLSTQYF
NA NA TRBJ2-5 TRBV25-1 TGTGCCAGCAGTGAATATAAGGGCCGCGAGACCCAGTACTTC CASSEYKGRETQYF
NA NA TRBJ2-7 TRBV28 TGTGCCAGCAGTTTTGCACAGTGGAGCTCCTACGAGCAGTACTTC CASSFAQWSSYEQYF
many NA TRBJ1-1 TRBV6-2/TRBV6-3 TGTGCCAGCAGCCCCCGGGGTATGAACACTGAAGCTTTCTTT CASSPRGMNTEAFF
once NA TRBJ2-5 TRBV9 TGTGCCAGCAGCGTAAAGGGGGGGAGGGGAGAAGAGGCCCAGTACTTC CASSVKGGRGEEAQYF
NA NA TRBJ1-1 TRBV11-2 TGTGCCAGCAGCTTTACCGGGACGAGGACTGAAGCTTTCTTT CASSFTGTRTEAFF
NA TRBD1 TRBJ2-1 TRBV11-2 TGTGCCAGCACCGGGACAGGAGGATACAATGAGCAGTTCTTC CASTGTGGYNEQFF
NA TRBD1 TRBJ1-2 TRBV6-5 TGTGCCAACACCGACAGGGGAGCTAACTATGACTACACCTTC CANTDRGANYDYTF
NA NA TRBJ2-5 TRBV9 TGTGCTAGCAGCGTAGCCGGCCAAGAGACCCAGTACTTC CASSVAGQETQYF
NA NA TRBJ1-5 TRBV18 TGTGCCAGCTCACCGGGGCCGCAGGGAAATCAGCCCCAGCATTTT CASSPGPQGNQPQHF
NA NA TRBJ1-1 TRBV28 TGTGCCAGCAAGGACACTGAAGCTTTCTTT CASKDTEAFF
NA NA TRBJ2-2 TRBV11-3 TGTGCCAGCAGCTTAGGAACTAGAAGAACCGGGGAGCTGTTTTTT CASSLGTRRTGELFF
few NA TRBJ1-5 TRBV5-6 TGTGCCAGCAGCGGGAGGGGGACAAGTTTTCAGCCCCAGCATTTT CASSGRGTSFQPQHF
NA NA TRBJ1-1 TRBV11-1 TGTGACAACAGCTTCGGGGGAACGAACACTGAAGCTTTCTTT CDNSFGGTNTEAFF
NA TRBD1 TRBJ2-1 TRBV4-1 TGCGCCAGCAGCCTCCTACGATTCGGGGACAGGGGGTTTGTCCTGAGCTCCTACAATGAGCAGTTCTTC CASSLLRFGDRGFVLSSYNEQFF
NA TRBD1 TRBJ2-7 TRBV10-2 TGCGCCAGCAGTGGGACAGGGGTATTCTACGAGCAGTACTTC CASSGTGVFYEQYF
once NA TRBJ1-2 TRBV14 TGTGCCAGCAGCCAAGACCCGAGGGCACAGGCCTATGACTACACCTTC CASSQDPRAQAYDYTF
many NA TRBJ2-1 TRBV10-3 TGTGCCATCAGTGAGTCAACTTACAATGAGCAGTTCTTC CAISESTYNEQFF
NA NA TRBJ1-2 TRBV12-3/TRBV12-4 TGTGCCAGCCTCGGAGGAGATCACCATCTAGGCTATGGCTACACCTTC CASLGGDHHLGYGYTF